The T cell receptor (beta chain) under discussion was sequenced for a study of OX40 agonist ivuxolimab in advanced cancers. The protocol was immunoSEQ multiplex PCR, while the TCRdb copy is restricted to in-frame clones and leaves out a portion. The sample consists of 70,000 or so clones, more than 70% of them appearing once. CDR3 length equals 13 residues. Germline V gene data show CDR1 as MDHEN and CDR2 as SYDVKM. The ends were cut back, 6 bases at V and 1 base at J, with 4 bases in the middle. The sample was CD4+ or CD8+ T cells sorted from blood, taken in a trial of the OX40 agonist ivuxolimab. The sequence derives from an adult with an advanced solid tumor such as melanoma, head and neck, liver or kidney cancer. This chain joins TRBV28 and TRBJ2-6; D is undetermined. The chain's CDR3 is CASRDSGANVLTF. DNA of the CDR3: TGTGCCAGCAGGGATTCTGGGGCCAACGTCCTGACTTTC.